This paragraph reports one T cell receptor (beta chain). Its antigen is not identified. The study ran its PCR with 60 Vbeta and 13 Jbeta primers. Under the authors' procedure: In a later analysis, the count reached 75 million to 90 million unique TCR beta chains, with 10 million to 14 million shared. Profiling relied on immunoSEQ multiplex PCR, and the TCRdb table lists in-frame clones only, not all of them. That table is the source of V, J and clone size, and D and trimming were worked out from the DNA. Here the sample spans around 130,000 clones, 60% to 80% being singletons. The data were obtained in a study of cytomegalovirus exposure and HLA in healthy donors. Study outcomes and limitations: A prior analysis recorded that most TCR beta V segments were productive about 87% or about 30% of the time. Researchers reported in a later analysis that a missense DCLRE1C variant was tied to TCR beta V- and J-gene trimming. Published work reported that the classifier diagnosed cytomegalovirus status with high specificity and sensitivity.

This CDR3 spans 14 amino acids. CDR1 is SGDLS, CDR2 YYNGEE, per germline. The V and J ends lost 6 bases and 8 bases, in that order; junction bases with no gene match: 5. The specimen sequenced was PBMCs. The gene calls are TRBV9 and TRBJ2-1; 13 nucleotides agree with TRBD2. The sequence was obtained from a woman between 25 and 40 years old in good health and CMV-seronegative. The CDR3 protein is CASKRTSGSDEQFF. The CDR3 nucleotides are TGTGCCAGCAAAAGGACTAGCGGGAGTGATGAGCAGTTCTTC.